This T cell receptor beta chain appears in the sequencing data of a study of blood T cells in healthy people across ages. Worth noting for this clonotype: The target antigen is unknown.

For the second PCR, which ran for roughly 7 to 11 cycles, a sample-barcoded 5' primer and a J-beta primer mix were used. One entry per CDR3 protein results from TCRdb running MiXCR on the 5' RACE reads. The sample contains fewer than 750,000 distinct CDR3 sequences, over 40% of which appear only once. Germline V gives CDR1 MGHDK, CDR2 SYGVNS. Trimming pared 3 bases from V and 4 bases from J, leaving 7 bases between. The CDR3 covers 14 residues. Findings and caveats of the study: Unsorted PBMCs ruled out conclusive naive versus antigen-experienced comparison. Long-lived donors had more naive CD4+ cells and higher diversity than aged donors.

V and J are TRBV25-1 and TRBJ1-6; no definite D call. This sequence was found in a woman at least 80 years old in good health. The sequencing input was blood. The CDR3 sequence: CASSDSQYNSPLHF. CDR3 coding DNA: TGTGCCAGCAGTGATAGCCAGTATAATTCACCCCTCCACTTT. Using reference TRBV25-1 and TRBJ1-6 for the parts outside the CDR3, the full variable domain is EADIYQTPRYLVIGTGKKITLECSQTMGHDKMYWYQQDPGMELHLIHYSYGVNSTEKGDLSSESTVSRIRTEHFPLTLESARPSHTSQYLCASSDSQYNSPLHFGNGTRLTVT.